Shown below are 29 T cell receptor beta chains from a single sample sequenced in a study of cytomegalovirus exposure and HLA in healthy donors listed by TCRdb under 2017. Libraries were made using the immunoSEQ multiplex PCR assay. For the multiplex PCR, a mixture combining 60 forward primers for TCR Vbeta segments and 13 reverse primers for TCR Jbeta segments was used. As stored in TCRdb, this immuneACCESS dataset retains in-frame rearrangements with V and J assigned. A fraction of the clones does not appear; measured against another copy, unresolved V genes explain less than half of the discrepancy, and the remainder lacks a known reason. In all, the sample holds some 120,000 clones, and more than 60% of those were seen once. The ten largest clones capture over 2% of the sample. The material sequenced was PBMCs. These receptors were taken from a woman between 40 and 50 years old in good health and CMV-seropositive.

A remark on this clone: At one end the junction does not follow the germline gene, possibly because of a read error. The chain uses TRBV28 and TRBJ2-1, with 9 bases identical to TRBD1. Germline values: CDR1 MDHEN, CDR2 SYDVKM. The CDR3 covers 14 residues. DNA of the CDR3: TGTGCCAGCAGACTACAGGGGGCCTATAATGAGCAGTTCTTC. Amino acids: CASRLQGAYNEQFF.

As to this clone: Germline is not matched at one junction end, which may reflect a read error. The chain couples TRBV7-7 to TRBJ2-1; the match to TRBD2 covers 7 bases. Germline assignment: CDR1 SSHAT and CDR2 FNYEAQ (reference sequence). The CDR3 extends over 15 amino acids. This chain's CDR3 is CASSLGGSESHEQFF. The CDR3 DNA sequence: TGTGCTAGCAGCTTGGGCGGGAGCGAGTCCCATGAGCAGTTCTTC. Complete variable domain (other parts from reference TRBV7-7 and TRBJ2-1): GAGVSQSPRYKVTKRGQDVTLRCDPISSHATLYWYQQALGQGPEFLTYFNYEAQPDKSGLPSDRFSAERPEGSISTLTIQRTEQRDSAMYRCASSLGGSESHEQFFGPGTRLTVL.

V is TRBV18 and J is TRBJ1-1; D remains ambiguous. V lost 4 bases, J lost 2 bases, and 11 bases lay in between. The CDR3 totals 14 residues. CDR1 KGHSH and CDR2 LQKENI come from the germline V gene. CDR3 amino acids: CASSQNPGNTEAFF. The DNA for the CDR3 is TGTGCCAGCTCACAAAACCCGGGAAACACTGAAGCTTTCTTT.

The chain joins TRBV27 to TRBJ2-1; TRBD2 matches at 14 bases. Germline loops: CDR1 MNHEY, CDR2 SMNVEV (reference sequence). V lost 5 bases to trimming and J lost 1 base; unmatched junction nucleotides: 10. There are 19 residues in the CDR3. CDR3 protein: CASSRAGTSGGRSYNEQFF. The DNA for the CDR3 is TGTGCCAGCAGTCGCGCCGGGACTAGCGGGGGCCGATCCTACAATGAGCAGTTCTTC.

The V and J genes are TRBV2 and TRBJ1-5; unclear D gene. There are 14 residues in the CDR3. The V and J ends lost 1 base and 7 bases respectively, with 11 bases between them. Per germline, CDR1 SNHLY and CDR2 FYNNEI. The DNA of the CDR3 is TGTGCCAGCAGTGAAGGTCAGAACGAACAGCCCCAGCATTTT. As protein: CASSEGQNEQPQHF.

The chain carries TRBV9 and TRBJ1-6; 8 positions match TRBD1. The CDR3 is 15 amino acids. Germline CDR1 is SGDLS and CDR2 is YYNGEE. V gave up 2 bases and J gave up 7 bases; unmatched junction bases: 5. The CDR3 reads CASSVTGEQNSPLHF. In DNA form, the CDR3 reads TGTGCCAGCAGCGTGACAGGGGAGCAGAATTCACCCCTCCACTTT.

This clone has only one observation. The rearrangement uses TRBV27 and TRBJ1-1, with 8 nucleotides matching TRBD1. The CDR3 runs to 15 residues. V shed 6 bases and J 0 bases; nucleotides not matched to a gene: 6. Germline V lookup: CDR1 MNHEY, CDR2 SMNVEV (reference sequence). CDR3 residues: CASRRGTGMNTEAFF. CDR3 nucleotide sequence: TGTGCCAGCAGGAGAGGGACAGGCATGAACACTGAAGCTTTCTTT.

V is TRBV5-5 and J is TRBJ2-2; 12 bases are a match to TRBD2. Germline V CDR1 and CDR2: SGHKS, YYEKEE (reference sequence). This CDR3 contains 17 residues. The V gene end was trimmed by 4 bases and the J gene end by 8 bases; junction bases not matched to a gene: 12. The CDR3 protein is CASSHRTSGVSKGELFF. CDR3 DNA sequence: TGTGCCAGCAGCCATAGGACTAGCGGGGTGTCGAAAGGGGAGCTGTTTTTT.

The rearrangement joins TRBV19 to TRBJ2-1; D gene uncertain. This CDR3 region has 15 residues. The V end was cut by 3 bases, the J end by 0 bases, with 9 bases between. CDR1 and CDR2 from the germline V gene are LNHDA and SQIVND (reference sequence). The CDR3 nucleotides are TGTGCCAGTAGTATGCAGGTTGCCTCCTACAATGAGCAGTTCTTC. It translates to CASSMQVASYNEQFF. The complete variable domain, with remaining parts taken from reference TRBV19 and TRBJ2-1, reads DGGITQSPKYLFRKEGQNVTLSCEQNLNHDAMYWYRQDPGQGLRLIYYSQIVNDFQKGDIAEGYSVSREKKESFPLTVTSAQKNPTAFYLCASSMQVASYNEQFFGPGTRLTVL.

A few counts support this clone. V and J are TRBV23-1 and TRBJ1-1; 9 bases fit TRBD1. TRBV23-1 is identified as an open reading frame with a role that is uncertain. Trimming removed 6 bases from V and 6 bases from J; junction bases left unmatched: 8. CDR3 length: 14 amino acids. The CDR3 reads CASRPGTGIAEAFF. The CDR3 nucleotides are TGCGCCAGCAGACCCGGGACAGGGATCGCTGAAGCTTTCTTT.

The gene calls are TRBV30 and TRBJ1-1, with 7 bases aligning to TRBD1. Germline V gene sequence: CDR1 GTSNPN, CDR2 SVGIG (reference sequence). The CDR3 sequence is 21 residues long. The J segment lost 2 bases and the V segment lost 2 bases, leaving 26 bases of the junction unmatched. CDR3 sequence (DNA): TGTGCCTGGAGTCCCATATACGGGACAGACGGTTCCGGGTGGCTTAACACTGAAGCTTTCTTT. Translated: CAWSPIYGTDGSGWLNTEAFF.

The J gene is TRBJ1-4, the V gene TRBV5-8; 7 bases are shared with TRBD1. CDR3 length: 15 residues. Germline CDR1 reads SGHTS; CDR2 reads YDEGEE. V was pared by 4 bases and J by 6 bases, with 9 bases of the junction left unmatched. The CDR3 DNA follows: TGTGCCAGCAGCCGGGGCGACAGGGCGGATGAAAAACTGTTTTTT. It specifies CASSRGDRADEKLFF.

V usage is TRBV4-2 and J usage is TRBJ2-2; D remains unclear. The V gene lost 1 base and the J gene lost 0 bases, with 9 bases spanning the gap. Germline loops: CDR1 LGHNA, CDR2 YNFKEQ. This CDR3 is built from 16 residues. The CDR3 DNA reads TGTGCCAGCAGCCAAGTGAGCATATCGAACACCGGGGAGCTGTTTTTT. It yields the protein CASSQVSISNTGELFF.

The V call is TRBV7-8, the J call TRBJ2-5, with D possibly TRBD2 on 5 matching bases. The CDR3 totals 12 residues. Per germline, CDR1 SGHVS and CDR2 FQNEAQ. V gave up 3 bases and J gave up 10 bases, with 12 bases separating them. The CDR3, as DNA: TGTGCCAGCAGCTTTTTGGCGGGCCGCCAGTACTTC. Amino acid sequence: CASSFLAGRQYF. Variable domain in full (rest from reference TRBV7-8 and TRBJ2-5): GAGVSQSPRYKVAKRGQDVALRCDPISGHVSLFWYQQALGQGPEFLTYFQNEAQLDKSGLPSDRFFAERPEGSVSTLKIQRTQQEDSAVYLCASSFLAGRQYFGPGTRLLVL.

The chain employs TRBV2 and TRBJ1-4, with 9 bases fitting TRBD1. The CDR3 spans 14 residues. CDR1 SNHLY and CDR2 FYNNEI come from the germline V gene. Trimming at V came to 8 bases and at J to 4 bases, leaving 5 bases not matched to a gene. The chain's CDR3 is CASDLDRGNEKLFF. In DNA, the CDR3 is TGTGCCAGCGATTTGGACAGGGGTAATGAAAAACTGTTTTTT. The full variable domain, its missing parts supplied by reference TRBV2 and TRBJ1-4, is EPEVTQTPSHQVTQMGQEVILRCVPISNHLYFYWYRQILGQKVEFLVSFYNNEISEKSEIFDDQFSVERPDGSNFTLKIRSTKLEDSAMYFCASDLDRGNEKLFFGSGTQLSVL.

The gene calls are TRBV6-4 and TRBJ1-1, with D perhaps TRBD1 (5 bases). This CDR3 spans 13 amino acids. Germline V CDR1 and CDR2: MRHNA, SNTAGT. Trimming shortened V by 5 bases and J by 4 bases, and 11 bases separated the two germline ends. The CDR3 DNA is TGTGCCAGCAGTCTTCTGGGGGGCACTGAAGCTTTCTTT. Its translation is CASSLLGGTEAFF.

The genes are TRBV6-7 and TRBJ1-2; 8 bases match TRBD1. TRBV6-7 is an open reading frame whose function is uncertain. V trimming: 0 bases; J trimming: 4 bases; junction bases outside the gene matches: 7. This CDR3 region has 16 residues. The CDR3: CASSYSPGRGLYGYTF. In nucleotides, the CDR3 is TGTGCCAGCAGTTACTCACCCGGCAGGGGGCTCTATGGCTACACCTTC.

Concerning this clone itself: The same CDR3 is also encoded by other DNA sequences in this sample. The CDR3 is CASSLTGGTGELFF. DNA for the CDR3: TGCGCCAGCAGCTTGACAGGGGGGACCGGGGAGCTGTTTTTT. The chain joins TRBV5-1 to TRBJ2-2, with 8 bases matching TRBD1. CDR1 is SGHRS and CDR2 is YFSETQ in the germline V gene. This CDR3 is 14 amino acids long. V trimming: 1 base; J trimming: 5 bases; junction bases outside the gene matches: 1.

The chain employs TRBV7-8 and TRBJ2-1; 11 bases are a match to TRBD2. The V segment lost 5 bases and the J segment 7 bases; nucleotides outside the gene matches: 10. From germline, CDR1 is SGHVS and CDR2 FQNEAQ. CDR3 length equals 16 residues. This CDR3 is CASSLTSGSTINEQFF. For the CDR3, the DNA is TGTGCCAGCAGCCTCACTAGCGGGAGCACTATAAATGAGCAGTTCTTC. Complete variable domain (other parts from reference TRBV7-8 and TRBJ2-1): GAGVSQSPRYKVAKRGQDVALRCDPISGHVSLFWYQQALGQGPEFLTYFQNEAQLDKSGLPSDRFFAERPEGSVSTLKIQRTQQEDSAVYLCASSLTSGSTINEQFFGPGTRLTVL.

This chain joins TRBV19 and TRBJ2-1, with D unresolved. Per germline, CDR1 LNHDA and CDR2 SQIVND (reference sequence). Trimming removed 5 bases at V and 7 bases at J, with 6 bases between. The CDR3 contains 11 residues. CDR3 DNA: TGTGCCAGTAGTCGGTCGAATGAGCAGTTCTTC. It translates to CASSRSNEQFF.

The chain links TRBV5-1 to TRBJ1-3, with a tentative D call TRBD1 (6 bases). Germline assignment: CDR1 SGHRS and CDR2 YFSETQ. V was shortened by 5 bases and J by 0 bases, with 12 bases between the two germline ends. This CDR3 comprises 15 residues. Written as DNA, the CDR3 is TGCGCCAGCAGGGAGGACAGCCTCTCTGGAAACACCATATATTTT. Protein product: CASREDSLSGNTIYF.

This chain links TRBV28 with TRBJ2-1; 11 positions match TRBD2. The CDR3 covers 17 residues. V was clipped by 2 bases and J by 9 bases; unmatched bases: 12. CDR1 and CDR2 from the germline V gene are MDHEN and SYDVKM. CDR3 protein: CASSLGVPSGRLGEQFF. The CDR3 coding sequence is TGTGCCAGCAGTTTAGGGGTGCCTAGCGGGAGGCTTGGTGAGCAGTTCTTC.

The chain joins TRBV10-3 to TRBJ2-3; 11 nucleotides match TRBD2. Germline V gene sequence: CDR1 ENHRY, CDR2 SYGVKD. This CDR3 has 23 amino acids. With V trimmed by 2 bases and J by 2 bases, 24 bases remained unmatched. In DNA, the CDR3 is TGTGCCATCAGTGAGCCCTCCGCCCCACTAGCGGGAGTAGTCGCCGGCTACACAGATACGCAGTATTTT. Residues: CAISEPSAPLAGVVAGYTDTQYF.

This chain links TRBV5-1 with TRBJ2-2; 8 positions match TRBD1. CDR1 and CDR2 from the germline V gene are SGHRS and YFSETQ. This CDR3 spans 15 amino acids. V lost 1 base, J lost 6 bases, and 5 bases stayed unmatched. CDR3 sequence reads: CASSLMGQVPGELFF. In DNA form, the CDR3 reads TGCGCCAGCAGCTTGATGGGACAGGTCCCCGGGGAGCTGTTTTTT.

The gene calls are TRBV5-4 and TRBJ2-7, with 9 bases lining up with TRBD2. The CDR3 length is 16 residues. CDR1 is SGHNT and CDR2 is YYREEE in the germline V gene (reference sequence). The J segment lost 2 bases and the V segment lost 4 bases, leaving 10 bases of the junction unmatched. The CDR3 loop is CASSPSASGNAYEQYF. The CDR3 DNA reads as TGTGCCAGCAGCCCCTCGGCTAGCGGGAATGCCTACGAGCAGTACTTC.

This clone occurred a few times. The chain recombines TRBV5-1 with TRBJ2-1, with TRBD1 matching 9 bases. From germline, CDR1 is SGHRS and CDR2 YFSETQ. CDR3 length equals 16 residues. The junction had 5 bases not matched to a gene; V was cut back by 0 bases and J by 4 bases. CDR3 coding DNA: TGCGCCAGCAGCTTGGCCCCGGGACAGGGATACAATGAGCAGTTCTTC. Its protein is CASSLAPGQGYNEQFF.

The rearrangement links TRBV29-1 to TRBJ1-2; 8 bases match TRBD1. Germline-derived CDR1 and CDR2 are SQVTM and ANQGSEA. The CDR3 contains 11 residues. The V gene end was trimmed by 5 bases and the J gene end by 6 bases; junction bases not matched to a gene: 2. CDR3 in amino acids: CSVRTGNGYTF. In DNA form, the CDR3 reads TGCAGCGTTCGGACAGGGAATGGCTACACCTTC.

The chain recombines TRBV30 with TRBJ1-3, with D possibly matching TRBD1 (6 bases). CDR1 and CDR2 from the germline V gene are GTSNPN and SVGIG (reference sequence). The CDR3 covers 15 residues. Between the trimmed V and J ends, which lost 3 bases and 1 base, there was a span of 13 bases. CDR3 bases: TGTGCCTGGAGCCGACAGGCTAGGTCTGGAAACACCATATATTTT. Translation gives CAWSRQARSGNTIYF.

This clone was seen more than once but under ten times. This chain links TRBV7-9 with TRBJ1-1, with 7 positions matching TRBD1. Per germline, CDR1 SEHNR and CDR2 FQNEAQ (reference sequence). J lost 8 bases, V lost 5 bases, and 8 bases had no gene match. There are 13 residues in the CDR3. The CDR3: CASSPGTVKEAFF. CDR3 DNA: TGTGCCAGCAGCCCAGGGACAGTAAAAGAAGCTTTCTTT.